A single sample is the source of the 5 T cell receptor beta chains below, sequenced in a study of radiotherapy plus CTLA-4 blockade in lung cancer. The table came from immunoSEQ multiplex PCR; TCRdb's copy has only in-frame clones and leaves some out. The sample yields tens of thousands of clones, around 81% seen once. Sequences were derived from peripheral blood, sampled from a patient treated with radiotherapy plus ipilimumab. These receptors all stem from a human donor with non-small cell lung cancer whose response to radiotherapy plus ipilimumab could not be evaluated. Some clones in this sample may be carry-over from other donors' samples.

This chain connects TRBV5-4 to TRBJ2-2; D gene unclear. V gave up 0 bases and J gave up 5 bases, with 11 bases separating them. The CDR3 is made up of 15 amino acids. Germline assignment: CDR1 SGHNT and CDR2 YYREEE (reference sequence). The chain's CDR3 is CASSLGAGTTGELFF. In DNA form, the CDR3 reads TGTGCCAGCAGCTTGGGGGCAGGAACGACCGGGGAGCTGTTTTTT.

The V call is TRBV4-2, the J call TRBJ2-3; TRBD2 matches 10 bases. The CDR3 runs to 17 residues. Germline-derived CDR1 and CDR2 are LGHNA and YNFKEQ. Trimming cost V 1 base and J 5 bases; bases outside gene matches: 9. The chain's CDR3 is CASSQGSGGTLGDTQYF. The CDR3 DNA sequence: TGTGCCAGCAGCCAAGGTAGCGGGGGGACCCTCGGAGATACGCAGTATTTT.

This chain connects TRBV11-2 to TRBJ2-5; 9 bases line up with TRBD2. The last part of the DNA fits TRBJ2-7 better; the J call may be wrong. The CDR3 sequence is 16 residues long. Germline CDR1 SGHAT, CDR2 FQNNGV. CDR3 in amino acids: CASSPVVGLASYEQYF. In DNA, the CDR3 is TGTGCCAGCAGCCCCGTGGTAGGACTAGCGAGCTACGAGCAGTACTTC.

This chain uses TRBV9 with TRBJ1-1; TRBD1 aligns across 11 bases. The CDR3 loop spans 14 amino acids. CDR1 and CDR2 from the germline V gene are SGDLS and YYNGEE. V trimming: 4 bases; J trimming: 7 bases; junction bases outside the gene matches: 6. The CDR3 sequence is CASSPRTGGFEAFF. CDR3 nucleotides: TGTGCCAGCAGCCCCCGGACAGGGGGCTTTGAAGCTTTCTTT.

The CDR3 nucleotides read TGTGCCAGCTCACCGGTCCGGCAGGCCTACAATGAGCAGTTCTTC. It translates to CASSPVRQAYNEQFF. The chain combines TRBV18 with TRBJ2-1; D is uncertain. V was shortened by 3 bases and J by 2 bases, with 11 bases between the two germline ends. Germline V gene lookup returns CDR1 KGHSH and CDR2 LQKENI. There are 15 residues in the CDR3.